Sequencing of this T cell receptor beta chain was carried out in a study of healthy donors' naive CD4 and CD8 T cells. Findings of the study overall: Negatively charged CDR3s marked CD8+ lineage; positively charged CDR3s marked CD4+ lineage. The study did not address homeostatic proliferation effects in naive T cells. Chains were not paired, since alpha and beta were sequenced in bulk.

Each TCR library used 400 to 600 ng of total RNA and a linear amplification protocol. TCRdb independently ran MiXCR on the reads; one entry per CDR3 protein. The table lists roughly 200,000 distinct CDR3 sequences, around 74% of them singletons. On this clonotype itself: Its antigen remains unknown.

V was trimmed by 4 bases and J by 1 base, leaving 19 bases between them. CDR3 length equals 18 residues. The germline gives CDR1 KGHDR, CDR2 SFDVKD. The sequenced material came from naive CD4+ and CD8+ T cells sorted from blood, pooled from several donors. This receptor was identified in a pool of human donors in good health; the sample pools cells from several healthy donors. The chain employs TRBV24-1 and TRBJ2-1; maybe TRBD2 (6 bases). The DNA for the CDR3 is TGTGCCACCAGTGACCGGATCAGGCGGGACGGATCCTACAATGAGCAGTTCTTC. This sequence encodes CATSDRIRRDGSYNEQFF.